Sequencing of this T cell receptor (beta chain) was carried out in a study of blood T cell repertoires in COVID-19. Measured with immunoSEQ multiplex PCR; TCRdb has only the in-frame clones, and not every one. The sample has just over 200,000 clones, 86% seen once. The germline gives CDR1 MNHEY, CDR2 SVGAGI. This CDR3 is 14 amino acids long. V gave up 1 base and J gave up 5 bases, with 11 bases separating them. This chain joins TRBV6-5 and TRBJ1-1, with D perhaps matching TRBD1 (6 bases). The material sequenced was peripheral blood. This clonotype was sampled from an older man with acute or convalescent COVID-19. CDR3 region: CASSYLQGGTEAFF. The CDR3 DNA reads as TGTGCCAGCAGTTACTTACAGGGAGGGACTGAAGCTTTCTTT.